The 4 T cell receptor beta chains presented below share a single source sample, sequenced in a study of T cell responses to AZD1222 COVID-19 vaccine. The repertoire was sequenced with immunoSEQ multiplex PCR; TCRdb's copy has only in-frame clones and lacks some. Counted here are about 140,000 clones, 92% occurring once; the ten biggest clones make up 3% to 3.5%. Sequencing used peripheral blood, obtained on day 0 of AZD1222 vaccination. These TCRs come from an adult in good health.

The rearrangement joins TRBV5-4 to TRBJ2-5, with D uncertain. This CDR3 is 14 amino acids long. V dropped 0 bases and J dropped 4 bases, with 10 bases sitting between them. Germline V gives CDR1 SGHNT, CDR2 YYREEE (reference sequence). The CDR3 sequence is CASSLGPTAETQYF. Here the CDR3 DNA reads TGTGCCAGCAGCTTGGGTCCTACGGCAGAGACCCAGTACTTC. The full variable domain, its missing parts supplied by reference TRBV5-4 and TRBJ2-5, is ETGVTQSPTHLIKTRGQQVTLRCSSQSGHNTVSWYQQALGQGPQFIFQYYREEENGRGNFPPRFSGLQFPNYSSELNVNALELDDSALYLCASSLGPTAETQYFGPGTRLLVL.

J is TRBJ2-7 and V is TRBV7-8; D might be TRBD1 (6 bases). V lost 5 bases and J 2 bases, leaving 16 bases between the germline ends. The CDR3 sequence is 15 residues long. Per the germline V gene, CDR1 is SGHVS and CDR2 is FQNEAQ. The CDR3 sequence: CASSPRRTETYEQYF. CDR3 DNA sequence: TGTGCCAGCAGCCCCCGACGGACAGAAACCTACGAGCAGTACTTC. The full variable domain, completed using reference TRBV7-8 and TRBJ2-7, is GAGVSQSPRYKVAKRGQDVALRCDPISGHVSLFWYQQALGQGPEFLTYFQNEAQLDKSGLPSDRFFAERPEGSVSTLKIQRTQQEDSAVYLCASSPRRTETYEQYFGPGTRLTVT.

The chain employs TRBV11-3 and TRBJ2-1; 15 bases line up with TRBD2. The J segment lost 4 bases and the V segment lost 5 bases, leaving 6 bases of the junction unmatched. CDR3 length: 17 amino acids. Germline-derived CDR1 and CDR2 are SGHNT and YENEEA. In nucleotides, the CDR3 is TGTGCCAGCAGCCTGGGGACTAGCGGGAGGCCTTACAATGAGCAGTTCTTC. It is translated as CASSLGTSGRPYNEQFF. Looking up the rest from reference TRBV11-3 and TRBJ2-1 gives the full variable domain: EAGVVQSPRYKIIEKKQPVAFWCNPISGHNTLYWYLQNLGQGPELLIRYENEEAVDDSQLPKDRFSAERLKGVDSTLKIQPAELGDSAVYLCASSLGTSGRPYNEQFFGPGTRLTVL.

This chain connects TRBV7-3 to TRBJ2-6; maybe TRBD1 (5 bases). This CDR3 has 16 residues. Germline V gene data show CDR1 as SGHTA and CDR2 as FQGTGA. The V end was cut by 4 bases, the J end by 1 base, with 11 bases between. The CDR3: CASSSRPGSGANVLTF. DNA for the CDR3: TGTGCCAGCAGCTCCAGACCAGGGTCTGGGGCCAACGTCCTGACTTTC.